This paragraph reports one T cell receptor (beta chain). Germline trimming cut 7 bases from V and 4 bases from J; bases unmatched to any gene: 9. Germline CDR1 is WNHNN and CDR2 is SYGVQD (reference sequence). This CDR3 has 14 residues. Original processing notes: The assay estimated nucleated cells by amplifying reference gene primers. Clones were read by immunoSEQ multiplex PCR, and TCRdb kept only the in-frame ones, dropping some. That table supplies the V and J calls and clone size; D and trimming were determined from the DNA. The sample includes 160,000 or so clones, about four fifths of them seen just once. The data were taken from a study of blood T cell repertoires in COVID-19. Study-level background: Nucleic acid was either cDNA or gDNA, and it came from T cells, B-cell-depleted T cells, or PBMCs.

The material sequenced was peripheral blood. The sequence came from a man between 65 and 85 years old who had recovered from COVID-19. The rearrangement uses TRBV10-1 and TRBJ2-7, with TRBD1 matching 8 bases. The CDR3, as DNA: TGCGCCAGCAAAAGACAGGGGTATCGTTACGAGCAGTACTTC. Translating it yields CASKRQGYRYEQYF.